This T cell receptor beta chain was retrieved from a study of shared clonotypes between healthy human individuals. Turning to the study itself: CD4 naive and memory got three plates each, CD8 naive two, CD8 memory one.

The CDR3 spans 15 residues. Germline CDR1 is SGHDN and CDR2 is FVKESK. V lost 3 bases, J lost 3 bases, and 7 bases stayed unmatched. Each replicate PCR on the sorted subsets used roughly 210 ng DNA (roughly 32,000 T cell genomes). Sequenced by immunoSEQ multiplex PCR; TCRdb stores in-frame clones only, minus some. The sample includes 550,000 to 600,000 clones, roughly 98% of them seen just once. Positively selected for CCR7, the CD45RO-negative cells used as naive CD8 cells excluded terminally differentiated effector memory CD45RA+ cells. The chain combines TRBV14 with TRBJ2-7, with 8 bases identical to TRBD2. The receptor's source is a man between 25 and 39 years old in good health. The sample was naive CD8+ T cells sorted from blood. In DNA form, the CDR3 reads TGTGCCAGCAGCCAGCGGGAGGCCCCCTACTACGAGCAGTACTTC. Protein: CASSQREAPYYEQYF.